This T cell receptor beta chain was observed in a study of control samples from healthy donors and cancer patients. Germline values: CDR1 SGHTA, CDR2 FQGNSA. The CDR3 spans 14 residues. V was shortened by 2 bases and J by 6 bases, with 12 bases between the two germline ends. Sequenced by immunoSEQ multiplex PCR; TCRdb stores in-frame clones only, minus some. The sample contains about 130,000 clones, just under 95% of which appear only once. Sequencing was done on a sample of PBMCs. The chain links TRBV7-2 to TRBJ2-3; D is perhaps TRBD2 (6 bases). The sequence derives from a man aged 55-75 years with colorectal cancer. CDR3 sequence (DNA): TGTGCCAGCAGCTTATACTCCCGGGAGGATACGCAGTATTTT. It yields the protein CASSLYSREDTQYF.